The clone carrying this TCR beta chain has at least ten counts. Its antigen remains unidentified. This sample stems from a study of T cells in Graves' hyperthyroidism and ophthalmopathy. Authors of the study amplified TCR beta CDR3 regions from RNA transcripts. The HTBI primer set was used in a first-round RT-PCR of the TCR CDR3. Via MiXCR, TCRdb re-called the multiplex PCR reads, giving one row per CDR3 protein. The sample shows about 700,000 distinct CDR3 sequences, about 45% of them seen only once. Those patients with uncontrolled infection, other autoimmune disease, pregnancy or lactation were excluded. Each diagnosis drew on symptoms, thyroxine, TRAb, thyroid ultrasound and orbital computed tomography findings. There are 14 residues in the CDR3. Germline CDR1 is MNHEY and CDR2 is SVGAGI. Deletions cut 5 bases from V and 4 bases from J, with 14 bases between. Study-level points and caveats: In blood, most of the thyroid clonotypes expanded above 0.001 were also present. From stable hyperthyroidism, ophthalmopathy was set apart by a 13 V-J model.

The chain couples TRBV6-5 to TRBJ1-2, with D perhaps matching TRBD1 (6 bases). This sequence originates from an adult man with Graves' disease, either hyperthyroidism or ophthalmopathy (not recorded which). The sequenced material came from peripheral blood or thyroid tissue (not recorded which). As DNA, the CDR3 is TGTGCCAGCAGTAATACAGGGACCTCCTATGGCTACACCTTC. This sequence encodes CASSNTGTSYGYTF.